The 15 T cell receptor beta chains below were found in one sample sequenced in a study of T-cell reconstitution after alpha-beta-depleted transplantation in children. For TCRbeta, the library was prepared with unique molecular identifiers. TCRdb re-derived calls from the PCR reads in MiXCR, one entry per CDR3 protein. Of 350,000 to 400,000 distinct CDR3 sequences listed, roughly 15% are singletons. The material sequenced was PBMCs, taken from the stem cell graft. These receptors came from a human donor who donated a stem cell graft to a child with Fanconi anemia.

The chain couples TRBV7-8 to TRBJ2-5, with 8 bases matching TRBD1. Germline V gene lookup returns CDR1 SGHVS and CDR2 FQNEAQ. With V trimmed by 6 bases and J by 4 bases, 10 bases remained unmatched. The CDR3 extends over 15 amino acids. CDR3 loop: CASSFGTGRGETQYF. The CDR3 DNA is TGTGCCAGCAGTTTTGGGACAGGACGGGGAGAGACCCAGTACTTC.

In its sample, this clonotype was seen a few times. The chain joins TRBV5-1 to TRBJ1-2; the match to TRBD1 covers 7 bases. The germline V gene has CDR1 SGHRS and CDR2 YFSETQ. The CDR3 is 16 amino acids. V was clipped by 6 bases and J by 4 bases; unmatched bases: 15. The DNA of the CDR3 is TGCGCCAGCATGGACGAGGGGGCGACAGGAAGCTATGGCTACACCTTC. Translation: CASMDEGATGSYGYTF. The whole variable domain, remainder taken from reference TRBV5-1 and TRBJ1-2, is KAGVTQTPRYLIKTRGQQVTLSCSPISGHRSVSWYQQTPGQGLQFLFEYFSETQRNKGNFPGRFSGRQFSNSRSEMNVSTLELGDSALYLCASMDEGATGSYGYTFGSGTRLTVV.

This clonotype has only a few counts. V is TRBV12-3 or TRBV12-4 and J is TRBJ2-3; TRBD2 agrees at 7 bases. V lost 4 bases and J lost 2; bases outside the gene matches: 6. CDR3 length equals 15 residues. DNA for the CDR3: TGTGCCAGCAGTTGGGGACTACTCCCCACAGATACGCAGTATTTT. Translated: CASSWGLLPTDTQYF.

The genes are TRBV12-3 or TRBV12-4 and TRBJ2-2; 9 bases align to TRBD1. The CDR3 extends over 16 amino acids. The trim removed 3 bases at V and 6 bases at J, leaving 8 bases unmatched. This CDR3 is CASSLEQGAGAGELFF. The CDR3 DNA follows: TGTGCCAGCAGTTTGGAACAGGGGGCTGGCGCCGGGGAGCTGTTTTTT.

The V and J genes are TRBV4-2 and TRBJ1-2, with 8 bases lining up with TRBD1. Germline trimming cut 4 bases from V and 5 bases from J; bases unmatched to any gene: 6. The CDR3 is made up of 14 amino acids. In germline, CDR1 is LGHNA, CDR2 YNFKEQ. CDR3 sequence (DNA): TGTGCCAGCAGCCGGGACAGGCAGGAGTATGGCTACACCTTC. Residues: CASSRDRQEYGYTF.

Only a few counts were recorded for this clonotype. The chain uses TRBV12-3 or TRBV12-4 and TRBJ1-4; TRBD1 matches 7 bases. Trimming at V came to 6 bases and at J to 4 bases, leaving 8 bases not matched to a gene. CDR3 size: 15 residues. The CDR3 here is CASRDKTGINEKLFF. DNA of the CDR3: TGTGCCAGCAGAGATAAGACAGGGATTAATGAAAAACTGTTTTTT.

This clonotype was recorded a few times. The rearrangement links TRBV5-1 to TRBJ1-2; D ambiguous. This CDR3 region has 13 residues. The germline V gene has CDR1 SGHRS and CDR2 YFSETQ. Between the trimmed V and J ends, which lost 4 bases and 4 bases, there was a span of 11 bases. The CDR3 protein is CASSDLGGYGYTF. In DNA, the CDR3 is TGCGCCAGCAGCGACCTTGGTGGCTATGGCTACACCTTC.

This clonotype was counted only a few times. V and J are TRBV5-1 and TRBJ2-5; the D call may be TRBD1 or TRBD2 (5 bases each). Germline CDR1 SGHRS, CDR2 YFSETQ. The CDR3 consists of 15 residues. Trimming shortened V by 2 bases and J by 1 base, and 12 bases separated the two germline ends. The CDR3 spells CASSLRRGAQETQYF. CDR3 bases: TGCGCCAGCAGCTTACGTAGGGGAGCCCAAGAGACCCAGTACTTC.

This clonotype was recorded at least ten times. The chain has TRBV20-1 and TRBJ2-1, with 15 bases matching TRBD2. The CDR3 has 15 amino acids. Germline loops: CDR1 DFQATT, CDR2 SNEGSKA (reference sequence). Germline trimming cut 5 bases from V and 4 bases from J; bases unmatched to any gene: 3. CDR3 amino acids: CSALGLAGGYNEQFF. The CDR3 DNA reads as TGCAGTGCTTTGGGACTAGCGGGGGGTTACAATGAGCAGTTCTTC.

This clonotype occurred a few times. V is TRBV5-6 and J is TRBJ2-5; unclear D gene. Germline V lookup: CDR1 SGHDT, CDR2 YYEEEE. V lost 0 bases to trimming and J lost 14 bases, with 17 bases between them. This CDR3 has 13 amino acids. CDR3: CASSLVVVRLEYF. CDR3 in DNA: TGTGCCAGCAGCTTGGTAGTGGTCAGACTGGAATACTTC. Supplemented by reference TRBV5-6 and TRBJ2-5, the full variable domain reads DAGVTQSPTHLIKTRGQQVTLRCSPKSGHDTVSWYQQALGQGPQFIFQYYEEEERQRGNFPDRFSGHQFPNYSSELNVNALLLGDSALYLCASSLVVVRLEYFGPGTRLLVL.

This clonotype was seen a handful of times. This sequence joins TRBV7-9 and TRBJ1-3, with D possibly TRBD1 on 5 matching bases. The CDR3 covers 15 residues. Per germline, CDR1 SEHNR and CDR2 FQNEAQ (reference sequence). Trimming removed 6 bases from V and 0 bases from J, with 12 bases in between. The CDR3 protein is CASSLDTSSGNTIYF. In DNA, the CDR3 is TGTGCCAGCAGTCTGGACACTTCCTCTGGAAACACCATATATTTT.

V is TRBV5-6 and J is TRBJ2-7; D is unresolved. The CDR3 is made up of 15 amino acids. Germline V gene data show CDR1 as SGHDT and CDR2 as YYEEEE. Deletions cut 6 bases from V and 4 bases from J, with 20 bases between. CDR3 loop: CASTSTRTPNYEQYV. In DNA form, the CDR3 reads TGTGCCAGCACCTCGACCCGAACGCCTAATTACGAGCAGTACGTC.

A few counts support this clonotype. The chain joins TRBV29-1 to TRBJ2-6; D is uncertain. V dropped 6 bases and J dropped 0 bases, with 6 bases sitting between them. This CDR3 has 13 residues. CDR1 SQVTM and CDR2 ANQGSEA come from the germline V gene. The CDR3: CSVLSSGANVLTF. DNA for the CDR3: TGCAGCGTATTGAGCTCTGGGGCCAACGTCCTGACTTTC.

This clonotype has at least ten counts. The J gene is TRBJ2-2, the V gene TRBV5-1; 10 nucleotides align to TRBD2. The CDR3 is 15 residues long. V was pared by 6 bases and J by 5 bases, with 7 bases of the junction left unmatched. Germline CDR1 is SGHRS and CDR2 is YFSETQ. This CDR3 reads CASNGGAGGTGELFF. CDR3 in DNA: TGCGCCAGCAACGGAGGAGCGGGGGGGACCGGGGAGCTGTTTTTT.

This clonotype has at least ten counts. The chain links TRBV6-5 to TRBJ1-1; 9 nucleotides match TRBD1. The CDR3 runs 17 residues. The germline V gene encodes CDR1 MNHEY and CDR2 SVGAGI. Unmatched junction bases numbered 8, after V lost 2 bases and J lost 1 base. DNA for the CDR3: TGTGCCAGCAGTTACATCGGTCTGGGACAGGGGAACACTGAAGCTTTCTTT. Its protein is CASSYIGLGQGNTEAFF.